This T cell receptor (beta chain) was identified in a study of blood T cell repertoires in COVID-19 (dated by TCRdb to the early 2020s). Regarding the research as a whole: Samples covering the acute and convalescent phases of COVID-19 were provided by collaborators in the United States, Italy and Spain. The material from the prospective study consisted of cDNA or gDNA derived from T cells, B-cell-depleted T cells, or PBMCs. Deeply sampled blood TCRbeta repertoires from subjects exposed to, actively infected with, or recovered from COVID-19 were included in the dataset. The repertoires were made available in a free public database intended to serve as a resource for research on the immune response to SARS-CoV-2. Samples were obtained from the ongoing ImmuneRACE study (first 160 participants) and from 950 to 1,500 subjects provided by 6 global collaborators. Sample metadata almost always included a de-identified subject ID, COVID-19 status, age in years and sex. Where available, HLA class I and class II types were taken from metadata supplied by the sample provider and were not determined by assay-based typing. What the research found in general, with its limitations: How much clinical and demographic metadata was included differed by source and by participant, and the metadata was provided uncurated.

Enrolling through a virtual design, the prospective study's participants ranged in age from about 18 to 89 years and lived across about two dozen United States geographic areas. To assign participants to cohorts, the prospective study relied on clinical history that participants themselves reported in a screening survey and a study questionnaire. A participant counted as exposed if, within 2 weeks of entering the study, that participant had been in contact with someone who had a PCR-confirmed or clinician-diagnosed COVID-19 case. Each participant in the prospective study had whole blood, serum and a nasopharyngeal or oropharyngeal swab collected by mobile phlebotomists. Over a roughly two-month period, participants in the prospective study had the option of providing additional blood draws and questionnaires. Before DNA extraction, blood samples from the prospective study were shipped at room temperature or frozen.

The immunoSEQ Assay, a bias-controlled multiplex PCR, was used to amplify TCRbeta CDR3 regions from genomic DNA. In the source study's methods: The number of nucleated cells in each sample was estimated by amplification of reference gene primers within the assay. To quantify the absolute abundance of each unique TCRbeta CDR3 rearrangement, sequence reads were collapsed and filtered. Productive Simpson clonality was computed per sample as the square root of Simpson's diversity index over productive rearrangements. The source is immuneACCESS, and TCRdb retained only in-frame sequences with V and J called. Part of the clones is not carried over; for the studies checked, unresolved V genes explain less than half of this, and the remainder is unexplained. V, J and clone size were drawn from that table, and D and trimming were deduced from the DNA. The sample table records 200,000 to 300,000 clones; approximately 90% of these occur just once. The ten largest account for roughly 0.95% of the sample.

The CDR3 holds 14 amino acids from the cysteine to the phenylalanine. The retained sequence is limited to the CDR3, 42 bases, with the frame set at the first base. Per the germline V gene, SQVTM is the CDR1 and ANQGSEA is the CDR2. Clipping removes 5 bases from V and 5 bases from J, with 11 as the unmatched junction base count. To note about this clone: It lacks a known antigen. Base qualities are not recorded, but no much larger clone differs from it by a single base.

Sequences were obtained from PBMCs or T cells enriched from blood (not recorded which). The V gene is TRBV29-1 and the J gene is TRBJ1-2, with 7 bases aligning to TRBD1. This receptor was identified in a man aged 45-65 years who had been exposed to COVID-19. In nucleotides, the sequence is TGCAGCGTTTTAGGGGGCCCCGATGGATATGGCTACACCTTC. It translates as CSVLGGPDGYGYTF.